These 16 T cell receptor beta chains originate from one sample sequenced in a study of T-cell memory formation after mild COVID-19. Each CDR3 protein is one row after TCRdb ran MiXCR on the 5' RACE reads. The repertoire includes 95,000 to 110,000 distinct CDR3 sequences, approximately 15% of them detected once, and about 39% sits in the top ten. Sequencing was done on a sample of PBMCs or a T cell subset sorted from them (not recorded which). The origin of the receptors is a man between 18 and 35 years old who had mild COVID-19 (a few samples of this study predate the infection). Cell type and time point are not known.

This clonotype was counted only a few times. V is TRBV7-9 and J is TRBJ2-1; D unclear. Trimming took 3 bases from V and 8 from J, leaving 8 bases between them. The CDR3 sequence is 12 residues long. The V gene's germline CDR1 is SEHNR and CDR2 FQNEAQ (reference sequence). Here the CDR3 reads CASSLGSYEQFF. The CDR3 DNA reads TGTGCCAGCAGCTTGGGGTCGTATGAGCAGTTCTTC.

The V and J genes are TRBV20-1 and TRBJ1-5, with no clear D. The germline CDR1 and CDR2 sequences are DFQATT and SNEGSKA (reference sequence). With 0 bases removed from V and 9 bases from J, the gap between germline ends came to 12 bases. CDR3 length: 13 residues. The DNA for the CDR3 is TGCAGTGCTAGAGAAACAGCGGCTCGGCCCCAGCATTTT. This codes for CSARETAARPQHF.

This clonotype was observed a few times. The chain is built from TRBV5-1 and TRBJ2-1, with D possibly matching TRBD2 (5 bases). CDR3 length equals 13 residues. CDR1 is SGHRS and CDR2 is YFSETQ in the germline V gene. Trimming took off 0 bases at V and 7 bases at J, with 8 bases between the two ends. The DNA for the CDR3 is TGCGCCAGCAGCTTGGGCGGGTGGAATGAGCAGTTCTTC. Amino acids: CASSLGGWNEQFF.

Only a few counts were recorded for this clonotype. This sequence joins TRBV7-2 and TRBJ2-3, with TRBD2 matching 11 bases. Germline CDR1 SGHTA, CDR2 FQGNSA. V dropped 5 bases and J dropped 2; count of bases not matched to a gene: 15. This CDR3 region has 19 residues. CDR3 in amino acids: CASSTASSGGSESTDTQYF. CDR3 sequence (DNA): TGTGCCAGCAGCACGGCCTCTAGCGGGGGGTCCGAATCCACAGATACGCAGTATTTT.

This clonotype showed up just a few times. V usage is TRBV27 and J usage is TRBJ2-7; the D gene is possibly TRBD1 (7 bases). V lost 6 bases and J 5 bases, leaving 14 bases between the germline ends. The germline V gene encodes CDR1 MNHEY and CDR2 SMNVEV (reference sequence). CDR3 length: 13 amino acids. CDR3 sequence (DNA): TGTGCCAGCAGCCCAGGGGGGTCCCACGAGCAGTACTTC. It is translated as CASSPGGSHEQYF.

J is TRBJ2-7 and V is TRBV7-2, with D possibly being TRBD1 (5 bases). The V end lost 5 bases, the J end lost 6 bases, and 17 bases lay between the germline ends. Looked up from germline, CDR1 is SGHTA and CDR2 is FQGNSA. The CDR3 extends over 14 amino acids. The CDR3 nucleotides read TGTGCCAGCAGCCCACGGACAAGTTTGGGCGAGCAGTACTTC. Translating gives CASSPRTSLGEQYF.

Written as DNA, the CDR3 is TGCGCCAGCAGCCCTTTACTGGACAGAGACTATGGCTACACCTTC. This gives the protein CASSPLLDRDYGYTF. The V gene is TRBV4-1, the J gene TRBJ1-2, with D perhaps matching TRBD1 (6 bases). This CDR3 spans 15 amino acids. Germline lookup yields CDR1 MGHRA and CDR2 YSYEKL. The V gene lost 4 bases and the J gene lost 3 bases, with 15 bases spanning the gap.

The V gene is TRBV7-3, the J gene TRBJ2-1, with D possibly matching TRBD2 (5 bases). CDR1 is SGHTA, CDR2 FQGTGA, per germline. The CDR3 has 13 amino acids. The V end was cut by 1 base, the J end by 8 bases, with 9 bases between. As DNA, the CDR3 is TGTGCCAGCAGCTTAAACGGGATGGATGAGCAGTTCTTC. Translated, it gives CASSLNGMDEQFF. Full variable domain (remainder filled in from reference TRBV7-3 and TRBJ2-1): GAGVSQTPSNKVTEKGKYVELRCDPISGHTALYWYRQSLGQGPEFLIYFQGTGAADDSGLPNDRFFAVRPEGSVSTLKIQRTERGDSAVYLCASSLNGMDEQFFGPGTRLTVL.

This clonotype has only a few counts. The chain recombines TRBV20-1 with TRBJ2-7; D gene uncertain. Trimming took off 4 bases at V and 3 bases at J, with 13 bases between the two ends. The CDR3 extends over 13 amino acids. Germline values: CDR1 DFQATT, CDR2 SNEGSKA (reference sequence). As DNA, the CDR3 is TGCAGTGCTACTCCTGGACCGAGCTACGAGCAGTACTTC. Translated, it gives CSATPGPSYEQYF.

The chain links TRBV4-3 to TRBJ2-1; 9 nucleotides match TRBD2. The germline V gene encodes CDR1 LGHNA and CDR2 YSLEER. CDR3 length: 16 residues. J lost 5 bases, V lost 3 bases, and 8 bases had no gene match. CDR3 amino acids: CASSHGPGLADNEQFF. CDR3 sequence (DNA): TGCGCCAGCAGCCACGGACCGGGACTAGCCGACAATGAGCAGTTCTTC.

About this clonotype: Without the conserved terminal phenylalanine or tryptophan, this CDR3 likely stems from a read error. The V call is TRBV19, the J call TRBJ2-5; D not certain. The CDR3 sequence is 14 residues long. Per germline, CDR1 LNHDA and CDR2 SQIVND (reference sequence). The V gene lost 3 bases and the J gene lost 7 bases, with 15 bases spanning the gap. The CDR3 region is CASSIAGPAGTQYL. For the CDR3, the DNA is TGTGCCAGTAGTATCGCCGGGCCAGCAGGGACCCAGTACCTC.

This chain links TRBV4-1 with TRBJ2-3, with a possible D match to TRBD1 (6 bases). The CDR3 runs to 20 residues. The V gene lost 0 bases and the J gene lost 6 bases, with 28 bases spanning the gap. CDR1 and CDR2 from the germline V gene are MGHRA and YSYEKL. The CDR3 loop is CASSQERYQVGAGGKDTQYF. CDR3 sequence (DNA): TGCGCCAGCAGCCAAGAGCGTTATCAGGTGGGGGCCGGTGGAAAGGATACGCAGTATTTT.

The chain has TRBV11-2 and TRBJ2-1; 13 bases fit TRBD2. Germline V gene data show CDR1 as SGHAT and CDR2 as FQNNGV. The V segment lost 5 bases and the J segment 0 bases; nucleotides outside the gene matches: 10. The CDR3 runs to 19 residues. The CDR3: CASSLSGLAGPSSYNEQFF. CDR3 DNA: TGTGCCAGCAGCCTATCGGGACTAGCGGGGCCCAGCTCCTACAATGAGCAGTTCTTC.

This clonotype was detected many times. The V gene is TRBV5-1, the J gene TRBJ2-3; the D call may be TRBD1 or TRBD2 (5 bases each). In germline, CDR1 is SGHRS, CDR2 YFSETQ. The V gene lost 0 bases and the J gene lost 4 bases, with 12 bases spanning the gap. The CDR3 covers 15 residues. Written as DNA, the CDR3 is TGCGCCAGCAGCTTGGTTCAGGGAGTATCAGATACGCAGTATTTT. This sequence encodes CASSLVQGVSDTQYF.

In its sample, this clonotype was seen many times. This sequence joins TRBV10-3 and TRBJ2-3; the D call may be TRBD1 or TRBD2 (5 bases each). The CDR3 has 13 residues. Trimming pared 10 bases from V and 0 bases from J, leaving 11 bases between. CDR1 and CDR2 from the germline V gene are ENHRY and SYGVKD. The CDR3 DNA reads as TGTGCCACCCTCGGGGCTAGCACAGATACGCAGTATTTT. It codes for CATLGASTDTQYF.

The CDR3 loop reads CASSVVGVSYNEQFF. DNA for the CDR3: TGTGCCAGCAGCGTTGTCGGGGTCTCCTACAATGAGCAGTTCTTC. The rearrangement links TRBV9 to TRBJ2-1; D may be TRBD2 (5 bases). Germline CDR1 SGDLS, CDR2 YYNGEE. The length of the CDR3 is 15 residues. The ends were cut back, 2 bases at V and 0 bases at J, with 9 bases in the middle.